This TCR beta chain was sequenced in a study of shared clonotypes between healthy human individuals. About the research overall: The study used three CD4 naive, three CD4 memory, two CD8 naive and one CD8 memory plate per donor.

Clones were sequenced by immunoSEQ multiplex PCR, and TCRdb holds only the in-frame ones, with some missing. This table has 180,000 or so clones, over 85% appearing once. The sequenced sample was naive CD4+ T cells sorted from blood. Subset noted: CD45RA+ positively selected. The receptor comes from a woman aged 25 to 39 in good health.

The CDR3 region has the DNA TGTGCCAGCAGTGAATGGGGCGGAACAAGGGGTGGCTACACCTTC. Amino acids: CASSEWGGTRGGYTF. V and J are TRBV2 and TRBJ1-2; tentative D call: TRBD1 (5 bases). CDR1 and CDR2 from the germline V gene are SNHLY and FYNNEI. CDR3 size: 15 residues. With 2 bases removed from V and 7 bases from J, the gap between germline ends came to 17 bases.